The 30 T cell receptor beta chains below were found in one sample sequenced in a study of T cell repertoires in cytomegalovirus infection (dated by TCRdb to about 2019). The listed sequencing device is Illumina HiSeq 1500. TCRdb reran the public reads through fastp at Q25 and MiXCR, keeping productive beta chains. All rows with the same CDR3 protein become a single entry with the most common DNA and genes. This sample gives some 200,000 distinct CDR3 sequences in total; nearly 9.5% of them show up just once. Approximately 4.2% of the sample goes to the ten largest clones. The sample consisted of PBMCs. Receptors originate from a human donor in good health (CMV status not recorded). Some clones in this sample may be carry-over from other donors' samples.

V usage is TRBV18 and J usage is TRBJ2-1; D possibly matches TRBD1 or TRBD2 (5 bases each). Trimming shortened V by 3 bases and J by 13 bases, and 13 bases separated the two germline ends. CDR1 and CDR2 from the germline V gene are KGHSH and LQKENI. This CDR3 spans 12 amino acids. The chain's CDR3 is CASSPGDRPQFF. The CDR3 bases are TGTGCCAGCTCACCCGGGGACCGCCCACAGTTCTTC.

This clonotype has ten or more counts. This chain joins TRBV6-2 or TRBV6-3 and TRBJ1-2, with D unclear. V lost 6 bases, J lost 8 bases, and 10 bases lay in between. The CDR3 has 11 amino acids. Germline lookup yields CDR1 MNHEY and CDR2 SVGEGT. The chain's CDR3 is CASSDVEGYTF. As DNA, the CDR3 is TGTGCCAGCAGCGACGTGGAGGGCTACACCTTC.

There are many counts of this clonotype. The gene calls are TRBV7-6 and TRBJ1-1; no firm D call. Trimming removed 1 base from V and 1 base from J, with 4 bases in between. There are 13 residues in the CDR3. Germline loops: CDR1 SGHVS, CDR2 FNYEAQ. The CDR3: CASSLEENTEAFF. The CDR3 nucleotides read TGTGCCAGCAGCTTAGAAGAGAACACTGAAGCTTTCTTT.

This clonotype showed up just a few times. The chain links TRBV28 to TRBJ1-2; no definite D call. In germline, CDR1 is MDHEN, CDR2 SYDVKM. This CDR3 comprises 14 residues. V gave up 1 base and J gave up 8 bases, with 14 bases separating them. CDR3 loop: CASSLSPELRGYTF. Written as DNA, the CDR3 is TGTGCCAGCAGTTTATCACCAGAACTAAGGGGCTACACCTTC.

The chain has TRBV10-3 and TRBJ2-1, with D possibly TRBD2 on 5 matching bases. Germline CDR1 ENHRY, CDR2 SYGVKD. Trimming took 0 bases from V and 4 from J, leaving 19 bases between them. This CDR3 comprises 18 residues. CDR3 region: CAISESRAQTTRYNEQFF. In DNA, the CDR3 is TGTGCCATCAGTGAGTCGAGAGCTCAGACTACACGATACAATGAGCAGTTCTTC.

This clonotype was detected a few times. As DNA, the CDR3 is TGTGCCAGCATGGGCCAGGCGGGTCCTTCCTACGAGCAGTACTTC. Protein sequence: CASMGQAGPSYEQYF. The rearrangement uses TRBV12-3 or TRBV12-4 and TRBJ2-7; D may be TRBD2 (5 bases). Trimming took 7 bases from V and 1 from J, leaving 17 bases between them. This CDR3 has 15 amino acids.

The sample holds a few counts of this clonotype. The V gene is TRBV5-1, the J gene TRBJ2-1; D possibly corresponds to TRBD2 (5 bases). The ends were cut back, 0 bases at V and 5 bases at J, with 9 bases in the middle. The CDR3 extends over 14 amino acids. Germline V gene lookup returns CDR1 SGHRS and CDR2 YFSETQ. The CDR3 DNA is TGCGCCAGCAGCTTGGTACTAGATAACAATGAGCAGTTCTTC. This sequence encodes CASSLVLDNNEQFF. Together with reference TRBV5-1 and TRBJ2-1, the CDR3 gives the full variable domain: KAGVTQTPRYLIKTRGQQVTLSCSPISGHRSVSWYQQTPGQGLQFLFEYFSETQRNKGNFPGRFSGRQFSNSRSEMNVSTLELGDSALYLCASSLVLDNNEQFFGPGTRLTVL.

This clonotype was found many times. The V call is TRBV20-1, the J call TRBJ1-6, with D unclear. The CDR3 loop spans 14 amino acids. V was shortened by 6 bases and J by 6 bases, with 15 bases between the two germline ends. Germline CDR1 and CDR2: DFQATT and SNEGSKA (reference sequence). The CDR3 reads CSAKSGVGNSPLHF. Written as DNA, the CDR3 is TGCAGTGCCAAAAGCGGGGTCGGTAATTCACCCCTCCACTTT.

Only a few counts were recorded for this clonotype. This rearrangement joins TRBV7-2 to TRBJ2-7, with D perhaps matching TRBD2 (6 bases). Trimming took 4 bases from V and 0 from J, leaving 10 bases between them. CDR1 is SGHTA and CDR2 is FQGNSA in the germline V gene. The CDR3 has 14 residues. In DNA, the CDR3 is TGTGCCAGCAGCTCATGGGGGGTCTCCTACGAGCAGTACTTC. It specifies CASSSWGVSYEQYF. Based on the CDR3 plus reference TRBV7-2 and TRBJ2-7, the full variable domain is GAGVSQSPSNKVTEKGKDVELRCDPISGHTALYWYRQSLGQGLEFLIYFQGNSAPDKSGLPSDRFSAERTGGSVSTLTIQRTQQEDSAVYLCASSSWGVSYEQYFGPGTRLTVT.

In its sample, this clonotype was seen many times. The chain carries TRBV7-6 and TRBJ2-2; TRBD1 matches at 8 bases. The CDR3 length is 18 residues. The germline V gene encodes CDR1 SGHVS and CDR2 FNYEAQ. The V and J ends lost 1 base and 5 bases, in that order; junction bases with no gene match: 12. CDR3 residues: CASSLGPGQGSRTGELFF. CDR3 DNA sequence: TGTGCCAGCAGCTTAGGTCCAGGACAGGGAAGCAGGACCGGGGAGCTGTTTTTT.

This clonotype was recorded at least ten times. The J gene is TRBJ2-3, the V gene TRBV7-6, with 12 bases that match TRBD2. CDR3 length equals 19 residues. Germline CDR1 and CDR2: SGHVS and FNYEAQ. J was trimmed by 1 base and V by 0 bases; bases with no gene match: 8. CDR3 nucleotides: TGTGCCAGCAGCTTAGCGGGGCTAGCGGGAGGGCCGGGCACAGATACGCAGTATTTT. Encoded protein: CASSLAGLAGGPGTDTQYF.

The sample holds many counts of this clonotype. The CDR3 DNA sequence: TGTGCCATCAGTGAGTCTGATCGGACAGCCTACACCTTC. It is translated as CAISESDRTAYTF. The chain carries TRBV10-3 and TRBJ1-2; weak D call: TRBD1 (6 bases). Between the trimmed V and J ends, which lost 0 bases and 10 bases, there was a span of 12 bases. This CDR3 contains 13 residues. Germline CDR1 is ENHRY and CDR2 is SYGVKD.

V is TRBV20-1 and J is TRBJ2-5, with 12 bases lining up with TRBD2. This CDR3 has 14 amino acids. Germline CDR1 DFQATT, CDR2 SNEGSKA (reference sequence). V was pared by 6 bases and J by 5 bases, with 7 bases of the junction left unmatched. The CDR3 nucleotides read TGCAGTGCGACAACTAGCGGGGGGCATGAGACCCAGTACTTC. Translation: CSATTSGGHETQYF.

The chain uses TRBV30 and TRBJ1-1; D unclear. Germline CDR1 GTSNPN, CDR2 SVGIG (reference sequence). Trimming took 4 bases from V and 1 from J, leaving 4 bases between them. The CDR3 is made up of 11 amino acids. The DNA of the CDR3 is TGTGCCTGGAATACGAACACTGAAGCTTTCTTT. Its translation: CAWNTNTEAFF.

This clonotype was seen many times. The chain combines TRBV7-3 with TRBJ1-2; D is ambiguous. The CDR3 covers 15 residues. Trimming left V 5 bases short and J 4 bases short, with 17 bases between. The germline V gene encodes CDR1 SGHTA and CDR2 FQGTGA. The CDR3 coding sequence is TGTGCCAGCAGCCCCCGCCCAGGACCGCTCTATGGCTACACCTTC. It codes for CASSPRPGPLYGYTF.

There are many counts of this clonotype. The rearrangement joins TRBV28 to TRBJ1-5; maybe TRBD1 (5 bases). V lost 10 bases, J lost 1 base, and 14 bases lay in between. CDR3 length: 14 amino acids. CDR1 is MDHEN, CDR2 SYDVKM, per germline. The DNA of the CDR3 is TGTGCCACCAACAGGCCGACAAGCAATCAGCCCCAGCATTTT. Translated, it gives CATNRPTSNQPQHF. The full variable domain, completed using reference TRBV28 and TRBJ1-5, is DVKVTQSSRYLVKRTGEKVFLECVQDMDHENMFWYRQDPGLGLRLIYFSYDVKMKEKGDIPEGYSVSREKKERFSLILESASTNQTSMYLCATNRPTSNQPQHFGDGTRLSIL.

This clonotype was detected many times. The rearrangement links TRBV7-2 to TRBJ2-7; a weak D match, TRBD1 (6 bases). V lost 0 bases and J 1 base, leaving 7 bases between the germline ends. The CDR3 covers 14 residues. The germline CDR1 and CDR2 sequences are SGHTA and FQGNSA. CDR3 sequence: CASSLAGTSYEQYF. The CDR3 region has the DNA TGTGCCAGCAGCTTAGCAGGGACATCCTACGAGCAGTACTTC.

This chain uses TRBV10-3 with TRBJ2-7; 10 nucleotides agree with TRBD1. Germline lookup yields CDR1 ENHRY and CDR2 SYGVKD. V lost 4 bases to trimming and J lost 1 base; unmatched junction nucleotides: 10. The CDR3 loop spans 17 amino acids. The CDR3 spells CAISARGGTGVSYEQYF. The CDR3, as DNA: TGTGCCATCAGTGCGAGAGGAGGGACAGGGGTTTCCTACGAGCAGTACTTC.

This clonotype was counted a few times. The chain links TRBV2 to TRBJ2-2; TRBD1 might be the D (5 bases). V gave up 4 bases and J gave up 4 bases, with 13 bases separating them. The CDR3 totals 15 residues. Germline CDR1 is SNHLY and CDR2 is FYNNEI. The CDR3 nucleotides are TGTGCCAGCAGTGGGGGCAGCAAGGGCACCGGGGAGCTGTTTTTT. Translating it yields CASSGGSKGTGELFF.

At least ten counts were recorded for this clonotype. This chain uses TRBV7-6 with TRBJ2-1; a weak D match, TRBD2 (5 bases). This CDR3 has 15 residues. Germline V lookup: CDR1 SGHVS, CDR2 FNYEAQ. Trimming removed 5 bases from V and 8 bases from J, with 19 bases in between. The CDR3 DNA sequence: TGTGCCAGCAGCACCGGGATTCAAACCATCGATGAGCAGTTCTTC. Residues: CASSTGIQTIDEQFF.

This clonotype was seen more than once but under ten times. The rearrangement uses TRBV7-2 and TRBJ2-2; D not resolved. V was shortened by 4 bases and J by 7 bases, with 13 bases between the two germline ends. Germline lookup yields CDR1 SGHTA and CDR2 FQGNSA. The CDR3 runs 14 residues. The CDR3 loop reads CASSYGLGGGELFF. The CDR3 DNA is TGTGCCAGCAGCTACGGGCTGGGTGGCGGGGAGCTGTTTTTT.

This clonotype was observed many times. The chain's CDR3 is CASRPLPGQGPSYNEQFF. The CDR3 DNA reads as TGTGCCAGCAGACCTCTCCCGGGACAGGGGCCCTCCTACAATGAGCAGTTCTTC. The chain uses TRBV7-9 and TRBJ2-1; 10 nucleotides match TRBD1. V lost 6 bases to trimming and J lost 0 bases; unmatched junction nucleotides: 11. CDR3 size: 18 residues. In germline, CDR1 is SEHNR, CDR2 FQNEAQ (reference sequence).

This clonotype was observed many times. V usage is TRBV23-1 and J usage is TRBJ2-5; 14 nucleotides align to TRBD2. TRBV23-1 is an ORF, with its function uncertain. This CDR3 is built from 19 residues. The junction had 8 bases not matched to a gene; V was cut back by 0 bases and J by 2 bases. The CDR3 DNA reads TGCGCCAGCAGTCAATCGAGGGGGACTAGCGGGAGTCATCAAGAGACCCAGTACTTC. It specifies CASSQSRGTSGSHQETQYF.

The CDR3 region has the DNA TGTGCCAGCAGAATAGGCTCACGGACTGGCTACACCTTC. Translating gives CASRIGSRTGYTF. The genes are TRBV7-2 and TRBJ1-2; D gene ambiguous. This CDR3 spans 13 amino acids. Germline V CDR1 and CDR2: SGHTA, FQGNSA. Trimming took 6 bases from V and 7 from J, leaving 15 bases between them.

A few counts support this clonotype. The chain carries TRBV7-9 and TRBJ2-1; TRBD2 aligns across 8 bases. Per germline, CDR1 SEHNR and CDR2 FQNEAQ (reference sequence). The CDR3 sequence is 13 residues long. V trimming: 5 bases; J trimming: 9 bases; junction bases outside the gene matches: 6. The CDR3 loop reads CASSPGGPGEQFF. DNA of the CDR3: TGTGCCAGCAGCCCGGGAGGGCCAGGTGAGCAGTTCTTC.

This clonotype is medium-sized (0.01 to 0.1%). The V and J genes are TRBV7-2 and TRBJ1-1; D not resolved. Trimming left V 2 bases short and J 4 bases short, with 5 bases between. Germline V lookup: CDR1 SGHTA, CDR2 FQGNSA. The CDR3 contains 12 residues. This CDR3 is CASSLLGTEAFF. CDR3 sequence (DNA): TGTGCCAGCAGCTTACTAGGCACTGAAGCTTTCTTT.

This clonotype has a count of ten or more. The chain couples TRBV5-6 to TRBJ2-7; D is ambiguous. Germline V gene data show CDR1 as SGHDT and CDR2 as YYEEEE. V shed 1 base and J shed 1 base, with 9 bases lying between them. This CDR3 has 14 amino acids. CDR3 sequence (DNA): TGTGCCAGCAGCTTGTTAGGCAGTTCCTACGAGCAGTACTTC. This sequence encodes CASSLLGSSYEQYF. Looking up the rest from reference TRBV5-6 and TRBJ2-7 gives the full variable domain: DAGVTQSPTHLIKTRGQQVTLRCSPKSGHDTVSWYQQALGQGPQFIFQYYEEEERQRGNFPDRFSGHQFPNYSSELNVNALLLGDSALYLCASSLLGSSYEQYFGPGTRLTVT.

This clonotype was recorded at least ten times. This rearrangement joins TRBV6-2 or TRBV6-3 to TRBJ2-7; 8 bases agree with TRBD1. The J segment lost 6 bases and the V segment lost 8 bases, leaving 3 bases of the junction unmatched. This CDR3 spans 11 amino acids. In germline, CDR1 is MNHEY, CDR2 SVGEGT. This CDR3 reads CASSDRGEQYF. CDR3 nucleotide sequence: TGTGCCAGCTCCGACAGGGGCGAGCAGTACTTC.

There are a few counts of this clonotype. This rearrangement joins TRBV10-3 to TRBJ2-6; TRBD2 matches 11 bases. The CDR3 contains 17 residues. Trimming at V came to 7 bases and at J to 1 base, leaving 6 bases not matched to a gene. Germline V lookup: CDR1 ENHRY, CDR2 SYGVKD. The CDR3 DNA is TGTGCCATCAACCTTAGCGGGGGGGCTTCTGGGGCCAACGTCCTGACTTTC. Encoded protein: CAINLSGGASGANVLTF.

This clonotype appeared a few times. The chain couples TRBV28 to TRBJ2-7; 10 nucleotides match TRBD1. J gave up 4 bases and V 6 bases, and 6 bases lay outside the gene matches. CDR1 is MDHEN and CDR2 is SYDVKM in the germline V gene. The CDR3 length is 14 residues. The CDR3, as DNA: TGTGCCAGCAGGGGACAGGGGATACGTTACGAGCAGTACTTC. It codes for CASRGQGIRYEQYF.